Below are 11 T cell receptor beta chains sequenced from a single sample in a study of cytomegalovirus exposure and HLA in healthy donors. TCRdb keeps only in-frame clones here, not all; method: immunoSEQ multiplex PCR. Counted here are some 130,000 clones, roughly nine tenths occurring once; the ten biggest clones make up 1% to 1.5%. The sample was PBMCs. These receptors originate from a young woman in good health and CMV-seronegative.

V is TRBV7-8 and J is TRBJ1-1; D unclear. CDR3 size: 14 residues. Between the trimmed V and J ends, which lost 2 bases and 2 bases, there was a span of 9 bases. Germline V gene data show CDR1 as SGHVS and CDR2 as FQNEAQ. CDR3 coding DNA: TGTGCCAGCAGCTTACAGACACTTAACACTGAAGCTTTCTTT. It specifies CASSLQTLNTEAFF.

The rearrangement links TRBV7-2 to TRBJ1-2, with a possible D match to TRBD1 (6 bases). The germline V gene has CDR1 SGHTA and CDR2 FQGNSA. The CDR3 runs 18 residues. Trimming took off 0 bases at V and 2 bases at J, with 19 bases between the two ends. CDR3: CASSLAPSDSLINYGYTF. The CDR3 region has the DNA TGTGCCAGCAGCTTAGCGCCCTCGGACAGCTTGATAAACTATGGCTACACCTTC.

The genes are TRBV6-1 and TRBJ2-1, with 9 bases that match TRBD1. The CDR3 sequence is 13 residues long. Germline lookup yields CDR1 MNHNS and CDR2 SASEGT. J lost 13 bases, V lost 2 bases, and 6 bases had no gene match. The CDR3 DNA is TGTGCCAGCAGTGAAAACCACAGGGGGCTCCAGTTCTTC. Encoded protein: CASSENHRGLQFF.

This chain connects TRBV9 to TRBJ1-2; 9 positions match TRBD1. The germline V gene encodes CDR1 SGDLS and CDR2 YYNGEE. The CDR3 is made up of 15 amino acids. The J segment lost 7 bases and the V segment lost 4 bases, leaving 11 bases of the junction unmatched. The CDR3 region has the DNA TGTGCCAGCAGCCCAATTCGACAGGGGGACCGTGGCTACACCTTC. Its translation: CASSPIRQGDRGYTF.

V gene TRBV18 combines with J gene TRBJ1-4; D gene unclear. Germline V gene data show CDR1 as KGHSH and CDR2 as LQKENI. V lost 2 bases, J lost 6 bases, and 13 bases lay in between. The CDR3 sequence is 15 residues long. This chain's CDR3 is CASSPRFGVDEKLFF. The CDR3 DNA reads as TGTGCCAGCTCACCAAGGTTCGGGGTGGATGAAAAACTGTTTTTT. Drawing the rest from reference TRBV18 and TRBJ1-4, the complete variable domain is NAGVMQNPRHLVRRRGQEARLRCSPMKGHSHVYWYRQLPEEGLKFMVYLQKENIIDESGMPKERFSAEFPKEGPSILRIQQVVRGDSAAYFCASSPRFGVDEKLFFGSGTQLSVL.

V and J are TRBV27 and TRBJ2-1, with D tentatively TRBD2 (6 bases). This CDR3 has 13 amino acids. V lost 3 bases and J 9 bases, leaving 12 bases between the germline ends. Germline V gene lookup returns CDR1 MNHEY and CDR2 SMNVEV (reference sequence). The CDR3 sequence is CASSFNRDSEQFF. CDR3 bases: TGTGCCAGCAGTTTTAACCGGGACTCTGAGCAGTTCTTC.

V gene TRBV29-1 combines with J gene TRBJ2-7; the match to TRBD1 covers 9 bases. Germline lookup yields CDR1 SQVTM and CDR2 ANQGSEA. CDR3 size: 23 residues. This chain's CDR3 is CRTGRRDRDETRDQVEAEYEQYF. The DNA for the CDR3 is TGCCGCACAGGACGCCGGGACAGGGACGAAACGAGAGACCAGGTTGAGGCGGAATACGAGCAGTACTTC.

Only one count was recorded for this clone. V usage is TRBV6-1 and J usage is TRBJ1-2; no definite D call. Germline V CDR1 and CDR2: MNHNS, SASEGT. Trimming took 5 bases from V and 7 from J, leaving 11 bases between them. This CDR3 is 12 amino acids long. CDR3 sequence reads: CASSPRYGGYTF. The CDR3 coding sequence is TGTGCCAGCAGTCCCCGCTACGGTGGCTACACCTTC.

The V gene is TRBV2, the J gene TRBJ1-6; D gene ambiguous. CDR3 length: 12 amino acids. V dropped 7 bases and J dropped 13 bases, with 14 bases sitting between them. In germline, CDR1 is SNHLY, CDR2 FYNNEI. The CDR3 nucleotides are TGTGCCAGCATCAAAGAGAGTTCTCCCCTCCACTTT. Protein product: CASIKESSPLHF.

The chain is built from TRBV6-1 and TRBJ1-2, with D maybe TRBD1 (6 bases). This CDR3 comprises 15 residues. The germline gives CDR1 MNHNS, CDR2 SASEGT. V was shortened by 6 bases and J by 0 bases, with 14 bases between the two germline ends. CDR3: CASSVRQVANYGYTF. The DNA for the CDR3 is TGTGCCAGCAGCGTTAGACAGGTAGCTAACTATGGCTACACCTTC.

The CDR3 is CASSVEGSGRGMPPLHF. The CDR3 coding sequence is TGTGCCAGCAGCGTAGAGGGGTCAGGGAGGGGGATGCCACCCCTCCACTTT. The chain has TRBV9 and TRBJ1-6; D might be TRBD1 (6 bases). CDR3 length: 17 residues. Germline assignment: CDR1 SGDLS and CDR2 YYNGEE. V lost 0 bases and J 11 bases, leaving 21 bases between the germline ends.